Below, 19 T cell receptor beta chains from the same sample are listed, as sequenced in a study of T cells in women clearing cervical HPV infection. Assay used: immunoSEQ multiplex PCR; TCRdb lists only in-frame clones, some missing. The ten most abundant clones cover 5% to 6.5% of a sample with roughly 20,000 clones. The sequencing input was blood buffy coat. These receptor sequences come from a woman between 18 and 70 years old with a cervical HPV16 infection that either progressed to CIN3+ or cleared (not recorded which).

Note on this clone: The read terminates 3 residues ahead of where the CDR3 ends, so the germline J gene completes it. The chain joins TRBV5-6 to TRBJ1-4; possibly TRBD1 for D (5 bases). Germline V CDR1 and CDR2: SGHDT, YYEEEE. The CDR3 has 13 residues. The part of the CDR3 DNA that was read is TGTGCCAGCAGGAGATCTGGGGCCAACGTA. This codes for CASRRSGANV. In full, the CDR3 is CASRRSGANVLFF. The complete variable domain, with remaining parts taken from reference TRBV5-6 and TRBJ1-4, reads DAGVTQSPTHLIKTRGQQVTLRCSPKSGHDTVSWYQQALGQGPQFIFQYYEEEERQRGNFPDRFSGHQFPNYSSELNVNALLLGDSALYLCASRRSGANVLFFGSGTQLSVL.

The CDR3 is CSIGQGGQETQYF. The covered CDR3 bases are TGCAGTATCGGACAGGGAGGGCAAGAGACG. The rearrangement uses TRBV20-1 and TRBJ2-3, with D possibly matching TRBD1 (8 bases). The observed sequence ends 3 residues before the CDR3 terminus, with the missing tail filled in from the germline J gene. The CDR3 extends over 13 amino acids. From germline, CDR1 is DFQATT and CDR2 SNEGSKA (reference sequence).

Comment on this clone: The CDR3 end falls 3 residues outside the read, so it is completed with the germline J gene. The V and J genes are TRBV6-4 and TRBJ2-3; TRBD2 aligns across 9 bases. This CDR3 contains 15 residues. J gave up 1 base and V 2 bases, and 1 base lay outside the gene matches. CDR1 and CDR2 (germline): MRHNA, SNTAGT. CDR3 bases read: TGTGCCAGCAGTGACATAGCGGGGGGCACAGATACG. Translating gives CASSDIAGGTDT. The whole CDR3 reads CASSDIAGGTDTQYF.

About this clone itself: The sequenced fragment ends 3 residues before the CDR3 boundary, so the rest is inferred from the germline J gene. The chain recombines TRBV12-3 or TRBV12-4 with TRBJ2-7; TRBD1 matches 10 bases. With 6 bases clipped from V and 5 bases from J, the junction kept 10 bases outside the gene matches. The length of the CDR3 is 15 residues. CDR3 region: CASSPSGTGVDEQYF. The CDR3 DNA, read in part, is TGTGCCAGCAGCCCCTCCGGGACAGGGGTCGACGAG.

To note about this clone: Read data end 3 residues before the CDR3 end; the end is taken from the germline J gene. Different DNA sequences within this sample yield the same CDR3. The chain carries TRBV2 and TRBJ1-3; weak D call: TRBD1 (5 bases). V was trimmed by 4 bases and J by 0 bases, leaving 19 bases between them. The CDR3 runs to 18 residues. The germline V gene encodes CDR1 SNHLY and CDR2 FYNNEI. This CDR3 reads CASSGHDWGNLSGNTIYF. The sequenced part of the CDR3 DNA is TGTGCCAGCAGTGGCCATGATTGGGGCAACCTCTCTGGAAACACC.

In the case of this clone: The read terminates 3 residues before the CDR3 end, so the remaining end is supplied by the germline J gene. This chain uses TRBV9 with TRBJ2-7; a weak D match, TRBD1 (5 bases). Trimming shortened V by 0 bases and J by 3 bases, and 7 bases separated the two germline ends. The CDR3 is 13 residues long. Germline assignment: CDR1 SGDLS and CDR2 YYNGEE. CDR3 loop: CASSVGQSYEQYF. Partial CDR3 DNA: TGTGCCAGCAGCGTAGGACAGAGCTACGAG.

Comment on this clone: The read ends 3 residues before the CDR3 terminus; that terminus is restored from the germline J gene. Other DNA sequences in this specimen translate into the identical CDR3. This chain uses TRBV2 with TRBJ1-2, with 8 bases fitting TRBD1. Germline values: CDR1 SNHLY, CDR2 FYNNEI. This CDR3 has 14 amino acids. Trimming took 8 bases from V and 6 from J; bases not matched to a gene: 11. CDR3 DNA (partial): TGTGCCAGCCCTCAGGGGACAGGCGGCGATGGC. Translating gives CASPQGTGGDG. The CDR3 in full is CASPQGTGGDGYTF.

Concerning this clone itself: The DNA ends 3 residues before the CDR3 does, and the rest of the CDR3 is filled in from the germline J gene. The chain joins TRBV7-2 to TRBJ1-2; tentatively, D is TRBD1 (5 bases). The CDR3 is 14 residues long. Looked up from germline, CDR1 is SGHTA and CDR2 is FQGNSA. CDR3 protein: CASSQGVAGDTYTF. Incomplete CDR3 DNA: TGTGCCAGCAGCCAAGGGGTAGCGGGGGATACC.

In regard to this clone: With the read ending 3 residues before the CDR3 end, the germline J gene is used to fill in that end. The rearrangement joins TRBV18 to TRBJ1-1; D not resolved. Germline-derived CDR1 and CDR2 are KGHSH and LQKENI. This CDR3 is 12 amino acids long. The chain's CDR3 is CASSPPAGEAFF. Partial CDR3 DNA: TGTGCCAGCTCACCACCCGCCGGGGAA.

With respect to this clone: The missing CDR3 end, 3 residues past where the read stops, is filled in from the germline J gene. This chain connects TRBV5-4 to TRBJ2-5, with 7 positions matching TRBD1. V shed 4 bases and J 5 bases; nucleotides not matched to a gene: 11. Looked up from germline, CDR1 is SGHNT and CDR2 is YYREEE (reference sequence). This CDR3 is built from 15 residues. The covered CDR3 bases are TGTGCCAGCAGCCCGGACAGGTGGAGTTGGGAGACC. Its translation is CASSPDRWSWET. The entire CDR3 sequence reads CASSPDRWSWETQYF.

This clone is identified as medium-sized from frequency. The CDR3 is cut off 3 residues early in the read; its end comes from the germline J gene. The chain links TRBV5-4 to TRBJ1-2; D is uncertain. The V gene's germline CDR1 is SGHNT and CDR2 YYREEE (reference sequence). The CDR3 runs 16 residues. CDR3 sequence reads: CASSLEPGVVMSGYTF. The CDR3 bases that were read are TGTGCCAGCAGCTTGGAACCAGGAGTGGTGATGAGCGGC.

In the case of this clone: The read gets to within 3 residues of the CDR3 end, and the germline J gene fills in the rest. The rearrangement links TRBV20-1 to TRBJ2-4, with a tentative D call TRBD1 (6 bases). CDR1 DFQATT and CDR2 SNEGSKA come from the germline V gene (reference sequence). The CDR3 length is 14 residues. The CDR3 DNA, read in part, is TGCAGTGCTAGCCAGGGGTGGTACCAAGAGACT. Its protein product is CSASQGWYQET. The whole CDR3 is CSASQGWYQETQYF.

A remark on this clone: An end of the junction does not agree with germline; a read error may underlie this. The read terminates 3 residues ahead of where the CDR3 ends, so the germline J gene completes it. Other DNA variants within this sample encode the same CDR3. The gene calls are TRBV7-2 and TRBJ1-3; D is undetermined. The CDR3 consists of 13 residues. Germline-derived CDR1 and CDR2 are SGHTA and FQGNSA. The DNA read from the CDR3 is TGTGCCAGCAGCCCGGCGGGGATCGACACA. It is translated as CASSPAGIDT. The CDR3 in full is CASSPAGIDTIYF.

This clone is deemed medium-sized by its frequency. The read finishes 3 residues shy of the CDR3 end, and the germline J gene is used to complete it. The chain joins TRBV14 to TRBJ2-2; no firm D call. The CDR3 sequence is 15 residues long. Germline V gene data show CDR1 as SGHDN and CDR2 as FVKESK. V was trimmed by 1 base and J by 6 bases, leaving 12 bases between them. Here the CDR3 reads CASSQVVESAGELFF. Incomplete CDR3 DNA: TGTGCCAGCAGCCAAGTTGTCGAAAGCGCCGGGGAG. Supplemented by reference TRBV14 and TRBJ2-2, the full variable domain reads EAGVTQFPSHSVIEKGQTVTLRCDPISGHDNLYWYRRVMGKEIKFLLHFVKESKQDESGMPNNRFLAERTGGTYSTLKVQPAELEDSGVYFCASSQVVESAGELFFGEGSRLTVL.

Concerning this clone itself: The missing CDR3 end, 3 residues past where the read stops, is filled in from the germline J gene. The chain uses TRBV2 and TRBJ2-3; TRBD1 matches 8 bases. The germline V gene has CDR1 SNHLY and CDR2 FYNNEI. This CDR3 is 16 amino acids long. The junction had 12 bases not matched to a gene; V was cut back by 4 bases and J by 6 bases. The CDR3 spells CASSVLLTGVGDTQYF. CDR3 bases read: TGTGCCAGCAGTGTCCTACTGACAGGGGTCGGGGATACG.

CDR3 in amino acids: CASSVLSGGFQETQYF. CDR3 DNA, as far as it was read: TGTGCCAGTAGCGTCCTGAGTGGGGGCTTTCAAGAGACC. The rearrangement links TRBV19 to TRBJ2-5; TRBD1 might be the D (6 bases). Read sequence stops 3 residues before the CDR3 end, and the germline J gene provides the missing end. V was pared by 6 bases and J by 2 bases, with 19 bases between. CDR3 length: 16 amino acids. Germline V gives CDR1 LNHDA, CDR2 SQIVND (reference sequence).

A note on this clone: Read data end 3 residues before the CDR3 end; the end is taken from the germline J gene. The V gene is TRBV25-1, the J gene TRBJ2-3; perhaps TRBD2 as D (5 bases). The CDR3 is 13 residues long. Germline-derived CDR1 and CDR2 are MGHDK and SYGVNS. Between the trimmed V and J ends, which lost 5 bases and 0 bases, there was a span of 6 bases. The CDR3 here is CASSSGSTDTQYF. The CDR3 DNA, read in part, is TGTGCCAGCAGTAGCGGAAGCACAGATACG.

This clone is deemed medium-sized by its frequency. The DNA ends 3 residues before the CDR3 does, and the rest of the CDR3 is filled in from the germline J gene. The rearrangement joins TRBV5-1 to TRBJ2-4; D is undetermined. Germline lookup yields CDR1 SGHRS and CDR2 YFSETQ. CDR3 size: 14 residues. V lost 2 bases and J 0 bases, leaving 6 bases between the germline ends. CDR3 bases read: TGCGCCAGCAGCTTTGAACTAGCCAAAAACATT. Its translation: CASSFELAKNI. The full CDR3 sequence reads CASSFELAKNIQYF.

Points on this clone: Coverage ceases 3 residues before the CDR3 finishes, and the germline J gene fills in the end. This rearrangement joins TRBV6-2 or TRBV6-3 to TRBJ1-1, with 8 bases aligning to TRBD1. Germline values: CDR1 MNHEY, CDR2 SVGEGT. After removal of 10 bases from V and 5 bases from J, the junction contained 15 bases not matched to a gene. This CDR3 spans 15 amino acids. The CDR3 bases that were read are TGTGCCACTTCATCTGCTAACACAGGGGGAACTGAA. Protein: CATSSANTGGTE. The CDR3 reads in full as CATSSANTGGTEAFF.